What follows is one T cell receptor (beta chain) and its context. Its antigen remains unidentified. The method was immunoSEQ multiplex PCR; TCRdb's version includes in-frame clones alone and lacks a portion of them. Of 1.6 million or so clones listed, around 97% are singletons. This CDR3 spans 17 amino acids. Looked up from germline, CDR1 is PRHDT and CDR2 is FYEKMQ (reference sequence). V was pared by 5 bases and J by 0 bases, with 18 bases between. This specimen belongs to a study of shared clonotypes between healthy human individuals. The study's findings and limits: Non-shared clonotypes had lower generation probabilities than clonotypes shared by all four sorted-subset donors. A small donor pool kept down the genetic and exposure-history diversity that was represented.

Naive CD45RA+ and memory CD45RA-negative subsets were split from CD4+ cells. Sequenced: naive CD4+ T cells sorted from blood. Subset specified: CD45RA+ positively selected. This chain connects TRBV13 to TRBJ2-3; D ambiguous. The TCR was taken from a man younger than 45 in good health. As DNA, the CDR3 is TGTGCCAGCAGCCCATGGTCGGAAGCGCTTAGCACAGATACGCAGTATTTT. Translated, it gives CASSPWSEALSTDTQYF.